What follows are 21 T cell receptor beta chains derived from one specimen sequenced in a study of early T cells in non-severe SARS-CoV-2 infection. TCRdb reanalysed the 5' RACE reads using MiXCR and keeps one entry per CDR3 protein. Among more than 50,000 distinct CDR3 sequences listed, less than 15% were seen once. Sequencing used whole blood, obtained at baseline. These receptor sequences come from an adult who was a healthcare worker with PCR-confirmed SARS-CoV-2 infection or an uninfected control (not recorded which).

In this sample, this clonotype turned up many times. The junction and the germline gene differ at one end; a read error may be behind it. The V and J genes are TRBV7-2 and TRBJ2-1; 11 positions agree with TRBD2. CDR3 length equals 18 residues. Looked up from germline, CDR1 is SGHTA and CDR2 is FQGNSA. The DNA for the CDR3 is TGTGCCAGCACCTTAGAAGTACTAGCGGGAGTGTCCTACAATGAGCAGTTCTTC. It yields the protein CASTLEVLAGVSYNEQFF.

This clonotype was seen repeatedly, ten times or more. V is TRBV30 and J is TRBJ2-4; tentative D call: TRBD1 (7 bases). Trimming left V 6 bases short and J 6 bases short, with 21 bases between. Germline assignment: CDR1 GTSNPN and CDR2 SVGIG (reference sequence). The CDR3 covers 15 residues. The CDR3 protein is CACLGGQPSRNIQYF. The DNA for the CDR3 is TGTGCCTGCCTGGGGGGACAGCCCTCAAGAAACATTCAGTACTTC.

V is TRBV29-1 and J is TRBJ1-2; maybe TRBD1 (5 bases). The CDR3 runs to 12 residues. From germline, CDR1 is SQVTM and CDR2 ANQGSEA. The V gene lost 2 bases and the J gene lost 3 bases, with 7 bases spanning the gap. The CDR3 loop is CSVEKGYYGYTF. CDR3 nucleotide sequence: TGCAGCGTTGAAAAGGGGTACTATGGCTACACCTTC.

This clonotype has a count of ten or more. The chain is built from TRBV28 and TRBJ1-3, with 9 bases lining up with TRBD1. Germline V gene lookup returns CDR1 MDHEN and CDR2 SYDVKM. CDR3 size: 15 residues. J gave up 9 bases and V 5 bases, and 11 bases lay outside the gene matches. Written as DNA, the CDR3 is TGTGCCAGCAGTCGCCGGGACAGGGCCGCACCCACCATATATTTT. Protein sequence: CASSRRDRAAPTIYF.

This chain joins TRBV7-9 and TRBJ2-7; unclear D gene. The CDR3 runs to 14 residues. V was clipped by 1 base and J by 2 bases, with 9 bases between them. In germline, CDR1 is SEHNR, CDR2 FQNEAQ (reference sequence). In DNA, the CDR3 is TGTGCCAGCAGCTTAGGGCTACCGCCCTACGAGCAGTACTTC. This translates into CASSLGLPPYEQYF.

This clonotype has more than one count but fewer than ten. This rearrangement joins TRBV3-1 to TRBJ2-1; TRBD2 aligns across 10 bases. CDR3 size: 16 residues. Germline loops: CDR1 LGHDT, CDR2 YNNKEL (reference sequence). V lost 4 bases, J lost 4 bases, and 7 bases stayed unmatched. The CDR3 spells CASSPVGTSAYNEQFF. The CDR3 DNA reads TGTGCCAGCAGCCCTGTCGGGACTAGCGCATACAATGAGCAGTTCTTC.

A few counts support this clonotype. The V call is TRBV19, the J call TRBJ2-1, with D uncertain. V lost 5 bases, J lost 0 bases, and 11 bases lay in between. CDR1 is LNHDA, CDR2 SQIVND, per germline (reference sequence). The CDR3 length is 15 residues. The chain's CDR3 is CASSDPRSSYNEQFF. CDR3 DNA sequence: TGTGCCAGTAGTGATCCCAGGAGCTCCTACAATGAGCAGTTCTTC.

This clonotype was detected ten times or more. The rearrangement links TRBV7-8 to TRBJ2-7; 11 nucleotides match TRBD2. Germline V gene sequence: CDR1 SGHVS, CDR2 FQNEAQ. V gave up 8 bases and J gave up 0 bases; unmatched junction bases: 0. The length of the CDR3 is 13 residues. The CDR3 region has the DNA TGTGCCAGCGGGACTAGCGGCTCCTACGAGCAGTACTTC. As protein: CASGTSGSYEQYF.

CDR3 DNA: TGCGCCAGCAGCGACACCCTGGGGGATGAAAAACTGTTTTTT. Translating it yields CASSDTLGDEKLFF. The chain is built from TRBV5-1 and TRBJ1-4, with D possibly being TRBD1 (5 bases). Germline V gene data show CDR1 as SGHRS and CDR2 as YFSETQ. V was cut by 4 bases and J by 6 bases, with 13 bases left in between. This CDR3 region has 14 residues.

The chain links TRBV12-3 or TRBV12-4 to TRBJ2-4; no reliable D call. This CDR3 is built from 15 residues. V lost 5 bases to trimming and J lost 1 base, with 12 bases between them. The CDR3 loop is CASSIMRGAKNIQYF. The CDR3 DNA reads TGTGCCAGCAGTATAATGCGCGGTGCCAAAAACATTCAGTACTTC.

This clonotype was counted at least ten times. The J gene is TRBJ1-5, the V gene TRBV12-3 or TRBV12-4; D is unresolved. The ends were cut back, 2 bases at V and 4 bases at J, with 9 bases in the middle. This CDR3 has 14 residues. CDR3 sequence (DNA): TGTGCCAGCAGTTTAACGAGGACTAATCAGCCCCAGCATTTT. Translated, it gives CASSLTRTNQPQHF.

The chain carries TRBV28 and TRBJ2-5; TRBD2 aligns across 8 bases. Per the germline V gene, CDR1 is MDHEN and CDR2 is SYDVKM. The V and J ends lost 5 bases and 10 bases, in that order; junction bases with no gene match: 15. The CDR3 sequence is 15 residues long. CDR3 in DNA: TGTGCCAGCAGTACGCGGACTAGCCGAAAAGGGGACCAGTACTTC. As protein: CASSTRTSRKGDQYF.

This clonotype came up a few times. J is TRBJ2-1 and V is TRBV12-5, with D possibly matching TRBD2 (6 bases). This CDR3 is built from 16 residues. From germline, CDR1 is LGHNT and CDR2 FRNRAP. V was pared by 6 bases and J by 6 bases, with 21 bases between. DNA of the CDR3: TGTGCTAGTGGCTCGGGGGTGGCCGGCGGCAGCAATGAGCAGTTCTTC. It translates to CASGSGVAGGSNEQFF. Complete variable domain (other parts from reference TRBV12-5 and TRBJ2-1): DARVTQTPRHKVTEMGQEVTMRCQPILGHNTVFWYRQTMMQGLELLAYFRNRAPLDDSGMPKDRFSAEMPDATLATLKIQPSEPRDSAVYFCASGSGVAGGSNEQFFGPGTRLTVL.

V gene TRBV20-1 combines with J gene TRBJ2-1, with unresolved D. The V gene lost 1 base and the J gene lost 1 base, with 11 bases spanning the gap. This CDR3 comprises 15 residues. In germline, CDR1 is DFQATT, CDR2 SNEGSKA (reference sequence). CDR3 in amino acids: CSARGGRSSYNEQFF. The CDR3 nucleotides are TGCAGTGCTAGAGGGGGTAGATCATCCTACAATGAGCAGTTCTTC.

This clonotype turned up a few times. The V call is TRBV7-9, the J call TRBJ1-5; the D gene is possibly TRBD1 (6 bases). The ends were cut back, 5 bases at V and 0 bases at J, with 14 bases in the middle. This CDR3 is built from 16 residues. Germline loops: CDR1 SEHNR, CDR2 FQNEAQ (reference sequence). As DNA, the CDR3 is TGTGCCAGCAGCCTTGGGGGGCCTTATAGCAATCAGCCCCAGCATTTT. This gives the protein CASSLGGPYSNQPQHF.

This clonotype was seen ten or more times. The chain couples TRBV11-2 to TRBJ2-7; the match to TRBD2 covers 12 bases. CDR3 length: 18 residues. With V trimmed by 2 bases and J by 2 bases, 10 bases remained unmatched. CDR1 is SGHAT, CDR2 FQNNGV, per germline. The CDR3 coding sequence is TGTGCCAGCAGCTTAATAGGACTAGCGGGATCTGGCGCCTACGAGCAGTACTTC. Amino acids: CASSLIGLAGSGAYEQYF.

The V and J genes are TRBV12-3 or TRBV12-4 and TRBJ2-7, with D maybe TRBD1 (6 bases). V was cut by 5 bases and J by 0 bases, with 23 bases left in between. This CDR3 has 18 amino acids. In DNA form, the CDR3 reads TGTGCCAGCAGTCGAGGAGTCGGTCTAACAGGGACCTCCTACGAGCAGTACTTC. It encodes CASSRGVGLTGTSYEQYF.

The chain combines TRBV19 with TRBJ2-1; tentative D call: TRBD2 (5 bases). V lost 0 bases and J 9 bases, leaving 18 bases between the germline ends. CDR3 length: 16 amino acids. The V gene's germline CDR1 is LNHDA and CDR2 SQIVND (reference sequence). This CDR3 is CASSIDPWLAPGEQFF. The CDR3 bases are TGTGCCAGTAGTATAGATCCCTGGCTAGCCCCCGGTGAGCAGTTCTTC.

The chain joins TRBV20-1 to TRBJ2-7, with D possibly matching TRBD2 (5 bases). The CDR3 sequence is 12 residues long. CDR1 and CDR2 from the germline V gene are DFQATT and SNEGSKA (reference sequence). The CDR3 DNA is TGCAGCGTCCGGAGGTCCTCCTACGAGCAGTACTTC. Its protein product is CSVRRSSYEQYF.

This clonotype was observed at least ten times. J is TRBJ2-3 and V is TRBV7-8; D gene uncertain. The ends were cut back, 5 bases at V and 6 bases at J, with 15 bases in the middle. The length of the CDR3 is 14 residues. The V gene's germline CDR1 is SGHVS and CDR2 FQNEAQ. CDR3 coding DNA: TGTGCCAGCAGCCCCCTTGAGCTTGGGGATACGCAGTATTTT. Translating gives CASSPLELGDTQYF.

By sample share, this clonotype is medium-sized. CDR3 nucleotide sequence: TGTGCCAGCAGTTCAACAGGGGAAGGCTACACCTTC. Translation: CASSSTGEGYTF. The chain carries TRBV6-6 and TRBJ1-2, with TRBD1 matching over 7 bases. V was pared by 4 bases and J by 8 bases, with 4 bases of the junction left unmatched. The CDR3 is 12 amino acids. Germline V CDR1 and CDR2: MNHNY, SVGAGI (reference sequence).